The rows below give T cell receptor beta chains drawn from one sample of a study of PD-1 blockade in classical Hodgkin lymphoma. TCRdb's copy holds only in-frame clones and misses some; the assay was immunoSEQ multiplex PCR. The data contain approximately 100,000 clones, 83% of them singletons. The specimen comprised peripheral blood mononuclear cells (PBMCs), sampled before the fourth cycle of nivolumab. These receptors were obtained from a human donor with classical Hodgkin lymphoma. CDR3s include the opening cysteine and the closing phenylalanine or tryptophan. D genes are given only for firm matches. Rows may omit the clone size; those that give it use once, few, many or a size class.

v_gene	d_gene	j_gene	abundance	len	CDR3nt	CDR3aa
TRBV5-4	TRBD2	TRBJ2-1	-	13	TGTGCCAGCAGCTCTACTAGCGTCAATGAGCAGTTCTTC	CASSSTSVNEQFF
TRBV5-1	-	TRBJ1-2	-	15	TGCGCCAGCAGCTTGGGAGGGAGCGGAAACTATGGCTACACCTTC	CASSLGGSGNYGYTF
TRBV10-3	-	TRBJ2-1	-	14	TGTGCCATCAGTGAGCTCCAGGGCGGCAATGAGCAGTTCTTC	CAISELQGGNEQFF
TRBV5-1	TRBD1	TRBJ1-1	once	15	TGCGCCAGCAGCTCCAGGGGGCAAGACGTCACTGAAGCTTTCTTT	CASSSRGQDVTEAFF
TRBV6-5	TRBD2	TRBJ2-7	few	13	TGTGCCAGCACCTCCGACCCGCGGGGGGAGCAGTACTTC	CASTSDPRGEQYF
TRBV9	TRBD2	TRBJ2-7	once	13	TGTGCCAGCAGTGGTAGCGGGAGCTACGAGCAGTACTTC	CASSGSGSYEQYF
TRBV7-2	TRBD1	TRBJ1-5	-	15	TGTGCCAGCAGCCAAGGGGGCGGCAGGGGTCAGCCCCAGCATTTT	CASSQGGGRGQPQHF
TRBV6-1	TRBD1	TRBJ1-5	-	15	TGTGCCAGCAGACCCGGACAGGTTAGCAATCAGCCCCAGCATTTT	CASRPGQVSNQPQHF
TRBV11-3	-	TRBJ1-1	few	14	TGTGCCAGCAGCTTTGGGGGGTCGAACACTGAAGCTTTCTTT	CASSFGGSNTEAFF
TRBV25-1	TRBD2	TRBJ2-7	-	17	TGTGCCAGCAGTGGGTCCTTCACTAGCGGAGGCACCTACGAGCAGTACTTC	CASSGSFTSGGTYEQYF
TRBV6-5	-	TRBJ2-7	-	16	TGTGCCAGCCGTTCCACGTGGGCAGGCCGTTCCTACGAGCAGTACTTC	CASRSTWAGRSYEQYF
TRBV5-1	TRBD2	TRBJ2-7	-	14	TGCGCCAGCAGCCCGACTAGCGGGAGTGACGAGCAGTACTTC	CASSPTSGSDEQYF
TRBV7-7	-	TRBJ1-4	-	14	TGTGCCAGCAGCCCAGGAGGGAGTAATGAAAAACTGTTTTTT	CASSPGGSNEKLFF
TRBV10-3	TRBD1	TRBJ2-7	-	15	TGTGCCATCAGTGAGTCTTTGGGACAGGGATCCGAGCAGTACTTC	CAISESLGQGSEQYF
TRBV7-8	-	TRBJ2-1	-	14	TGTGCCAGCAGCTTTCGCCATGCCGACAATGAGCAGTTCTTC	CASSFRHADNEQFF
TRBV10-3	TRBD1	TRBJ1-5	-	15	TGTGCCATCAGGGGGACAGCAGATTCCAATCAGCCCCAGCATTTT	CAIRGTADSNQPQHF
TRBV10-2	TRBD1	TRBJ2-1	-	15	TGCGCCAGCAATAGCCGGGACAGGGGAGGGAATGAGCAGTTCTTC	CASNSRDRGGNEQFF
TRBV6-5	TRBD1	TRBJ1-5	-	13	TGTGCCAGCAGCCTCGACAGGGGGAAGCCCCAGCATTTT	CASSLDRGKPQHF
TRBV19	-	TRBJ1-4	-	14	TGTGCCAGTAGTATCAAGGGTTTTAATGAAAAACTGTTTTTT	CASSIKGFNEKLFF
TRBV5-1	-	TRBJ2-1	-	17	TGCGCCAGCAAATTATGGGCCCGGGCTTCCCCCTACAATGAGCAGTTCTTC	CASKLWARASPYNEQFF
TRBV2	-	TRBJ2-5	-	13	TGTGCTAGCAGTGACGTAAGCCAAGAGACCCAGTACTTC	CASSDVSQETQYF
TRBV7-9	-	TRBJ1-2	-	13	TGTGCCAGCAGCTTAATCGCCGACTATGGCTACACCTTC	CASSLIADYGYTF
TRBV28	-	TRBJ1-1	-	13	TGTGCCAGCAGTTTCCGAGGGAGGTCTGAAGCTTTCTTT	CASSFRGRSEAFF
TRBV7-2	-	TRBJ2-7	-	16	TGTGCCAGCAGCGCCACCCCGGACACCGCTTACTACGAGCAGTACTTC	CASSATPDTAYYEQYF
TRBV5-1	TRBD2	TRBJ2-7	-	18	TGCGCCAGCAGCCCGATCCTCACTAGCGGGAGGACCTCCTACGAGCAGTACTTC	CASSPILTSGRTSYEQYF
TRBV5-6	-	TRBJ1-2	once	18	TGTGCCAGCAGCTTGGTTGCGAGGTTCGGGCAGACCAACTATGGCTACACCTTC	CASSLVARFGQTNYGYTF
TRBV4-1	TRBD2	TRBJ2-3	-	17	TGCGCCAGCAGCCTCCAACCGGGACTAGCGGGAGTTGATACGCAGTATTTT	CASSLQPGLAGVDTQYF
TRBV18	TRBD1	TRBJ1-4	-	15	TGTGCCAGCTCAGCGACAGGGACGTTTTCTGAAAAACTGTTTTTT	CASSATGTFSEKLFF
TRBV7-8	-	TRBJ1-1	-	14	TGTGCCAGCAGCTTATATGAAACGAGGCATTCGGCTTTCTTT	CASSLYETRHSAFF
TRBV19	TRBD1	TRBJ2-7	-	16	TGTGCCAGTAGCCGAACCCCCATACAGGGGGTTTACGAGCAGTACTTC	CASSRTPIQGVYEQYF
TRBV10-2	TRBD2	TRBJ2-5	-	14	TGCGCCAGCAGTGAGGGACTAGGTTTGGAGACCCAGTACTTC	CASSEGLGLETQYF
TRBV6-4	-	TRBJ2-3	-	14	TGTGCCAGCAAGGAGACAGGCCCCACAGATACGCAGTATTTT	CASKETGPTDTQYF
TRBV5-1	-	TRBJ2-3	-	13	TGCGCCAGCAGCCCGGACTACACAGATACGCAGTATTTT	CASSPDYTDTQYF
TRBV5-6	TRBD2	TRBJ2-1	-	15	TGTGCCAGCAGCGGTGTGGGACTAGCAAGCAATGAGCAGTTCTTC	CASSGVGLASNEQFF
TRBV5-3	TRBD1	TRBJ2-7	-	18	TGTGCCAGAAGCTTCCCGGCCAAGGGGGCTAGTCTCTCCTACGAGCAGTACTTC	CARSFPAKGASLSYEQYF
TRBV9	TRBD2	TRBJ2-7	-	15	TGTGCCAGCAGCGCTAGCGGAACGACCTCCTACGAGCAGTACTTC	CASSASGTTSYEQYF
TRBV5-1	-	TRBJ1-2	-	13	TGCGCCAGCAGTCCAGGCCCTAACTATGGCTACACCTTC	CASSPGPNYGYTF
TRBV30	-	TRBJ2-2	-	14	TGTGCCTGGAGTGGAAGCGCAGGAACCGGGGAGCTGTTTTTT	CAWSGSAGTGELFF
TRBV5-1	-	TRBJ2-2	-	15	TGCGCCAGCAGCCGGACAGCTACCAACACCGGGGAGCTGTTTTTT	CASSRTATNTGELFF
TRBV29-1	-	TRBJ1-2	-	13	TGCAGCGTTGAAGGGGGGGTTTCTTATGGCTACACCTTC	CSVEGGVSYGYTF
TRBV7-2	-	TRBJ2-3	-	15	TGTGCCAGCAGCTTAGTGGGGTCAGGGCAAGATACGCAGTATTTT	CASSLVGSGQDTQYF
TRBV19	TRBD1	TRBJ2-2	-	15	TGTGCCAGTAGGGACAGGGGGCAGAACACCGGGGAGCTGTTTTTT	CASRDRGQNTGELFF
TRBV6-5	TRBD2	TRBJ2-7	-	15	TGTGCCAGCAGTCCCCTCGGCGGGAGTGCACACGAGCAGTACTTC	CASSPLGGSAHEQYF
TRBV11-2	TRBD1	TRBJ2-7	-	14	TGTGCCAGCAGCTTAATACAGGGGTACTACGAGCAGTACTTC	CASSLIQGYYEQYF
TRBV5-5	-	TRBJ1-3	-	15	TGTGCCAGCAGCTTGGCCGAGGGGATAGGAAACACCATATATTTT	CASSLAEGIGNTIYF
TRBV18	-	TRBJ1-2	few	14	TGTGCCAGCTCACCACCGGCAGGTTACTATGGCTACACCTTC	CASSPPAGYYGYTF
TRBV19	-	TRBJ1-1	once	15	TGTGCCAGTAGTATAATGGGCGCCCCGAACACTGAAGCTTTCTTT	CASSIMGAPNTEAFF
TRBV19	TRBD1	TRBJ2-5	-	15	TGTGCCAGTAGTACCCGGACAGGAAACCAAGAGACCCAGTACTTC	CASSTRTGNQETQYF
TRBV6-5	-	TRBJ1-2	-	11	TGTGCCAGCGGGCAGCTCTATGGCTACACCTTC	CASGQLYGYTF
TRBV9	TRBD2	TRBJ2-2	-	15	TGTGCCAGCAGCACCACTAGCGCGAACACCGGGGAGCTGTTTTTT	CASSTTSANTGELFF
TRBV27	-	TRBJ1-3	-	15	TGTGCCAGCAGTTTAAGGGGACGCCTCGGAAACACCATATATTTT	CASSLRGRLGNTIYF
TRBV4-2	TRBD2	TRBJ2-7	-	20	TGTGCCAGCAGCCAAGATACGGCTAGCGGGAGTCAAGGTTTTGCGGACGAGCAGTACTTC	CASSQDTASGSQGFADEQYF
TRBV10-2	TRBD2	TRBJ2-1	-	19	TGCGCCAGCAGTGAGGTCGCAGGGGGTAGCGGGAGCCGCTACAATGAGCAGTTCTTC	CASSEVAGGSGSRYNEQFF
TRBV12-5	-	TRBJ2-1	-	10	TGTGCTAGTGGTTTGAATGAGCAGTTCTTC	CASGLNEQFF
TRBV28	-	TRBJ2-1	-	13	TGTGCCAGCAATGACGGAGCTTCCAATGAGCAGTTCTTC	CASNDGASNEQFF